The 5 T cell receptor beta chains presented below share a single source sample, sequenced in a study of T-cell reconstitution after alpha-beta-depleted transplantation in children. As it was prepared, the TCRbeta library received unique molecular identifiers. TCRdb called the PCR reads again in MiXCR, with one record for every CDR3 protein. There are 350,000 to 400,000 distinct CDR3 sequences in the sample; about an eighth occur only once, and about 3.9% lies in the top ten. This material consisted of PBMCs, taken from the stem cell graft. The receptors derive from a human donor who donated a stem cell graft to a child with Fanconi anemia.

This clonotype appeared a few times. J is TRBJ2-1 and V is TRBV6-5; perhaps TRBD2 as D (7 bases). The CDR3 extends over 15 amino acids. CDR1 is MNHEY, CDR2 SVGAGI, per germline. Trimming stripped 5 bases from V and 6 bases from J, with 17 bases between. CDR3 amino acids: CASSPLGGAGNEQFF. Written as DNA, the CDR3 is TGTGCCAGCAGTCCCCTGGGGGGGGCAGGCAATGAGCAGTTCTTC.

The rearrangement joins TRBV6-5 to TRBJ2-2; D gene ambiguous. Germline V CDR1 and CDR2: MNHEY, SVGAGI. This CDR3 region has 11 residues. The V and J ends lost 8 bases and 0 bases respectively, with 1 base between them. The DNA for the CDR3 is TGTGCCAGCGCGAACACCGGGGAGCTGTTTTTT. Protein product: CASANTGELFF.

There are many counts of this clonotype. The chain recombines TRBV20-1 with TRBJ2-1; possible D gene TRBD2, 5 bases. Germline V gene lookup returns CDR1 DFQATT and CDR2 SNEGSKA (reference sequence). V lost 8 bases and J lost 5, with 16 bases in between. This CDR3 contains 13 residues. The chain's CDR3 is CSPLLDPHNEQFF. The CDR3 DNA follows: TGCAGTCCCCTACTAGATCCCCACAATGAGCAGTTCTTC.

The chain couples TRBV7-9 to TRBJ2-3, with TRBD1 as a possible D gene (7 bases). Looked up from germline, CDR1 is SEHNR and CDR2 is FQNEAQ (reference sequence). V dropped 2 bases and J dropped 7 bases, with 16 bases sitting between them. The CDR3 extends over 15 amino acids. The CDR3 DNA follows: TGTGCCAGCAGCTTACGTGGTTCAGGGGGGAATACGCAGTATTTT. Its translation is CASSLRGSGGNTQYF.

Only a few counts were recorded for this clonotype. J is TRBJ2-1 and V is TRBV5-1; 7 bases are a match to TRBD1. Germline V lookup: CDR1 SGHRS, CDR2 YFSETQ. The CDR3 spans 15 residues. The V segment lost 4 bases and the J segment 4 bases; nucleotides outside the gene matches: 8. The CDR3 loop is CASSNRQGLYNEQFF. CDR3 coding DNA: TGCGCCAGCAGCAACCGACAGGGATTATACAATGAGCAGTTCTTC.